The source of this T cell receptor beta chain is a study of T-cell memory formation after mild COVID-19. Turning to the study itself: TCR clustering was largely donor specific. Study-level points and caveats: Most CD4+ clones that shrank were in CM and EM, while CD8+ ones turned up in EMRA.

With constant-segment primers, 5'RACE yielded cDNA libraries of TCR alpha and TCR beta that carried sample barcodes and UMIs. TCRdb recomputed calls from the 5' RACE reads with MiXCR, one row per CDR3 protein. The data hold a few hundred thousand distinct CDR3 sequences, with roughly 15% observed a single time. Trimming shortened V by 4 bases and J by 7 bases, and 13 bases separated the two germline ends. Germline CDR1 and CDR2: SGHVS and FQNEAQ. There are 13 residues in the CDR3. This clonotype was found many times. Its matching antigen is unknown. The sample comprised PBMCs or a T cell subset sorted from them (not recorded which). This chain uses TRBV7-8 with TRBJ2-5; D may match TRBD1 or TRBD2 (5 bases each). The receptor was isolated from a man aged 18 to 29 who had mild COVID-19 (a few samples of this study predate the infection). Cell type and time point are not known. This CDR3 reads CASSWDGRGTQYF. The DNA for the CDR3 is TGTGCCAGCAGCTGGGACGGCCGGGGGACCCAGTACTTC.